One sample yielded the 9 T cell receptor beta chains listed below, sequenced in a study of blood T cell repertoires in COVID-19. Produced via immunoSEQ multiplex PCR; TCRdb's table is partial and in-frame only. This sample yields 97,000 or so clones, of which 92% are seen a single time; under 2% belongs to the top ten. The sample taken for sequencing was peripheral blood. These receptors were taken from a woman aged 45-65 years with COVID-19, enrolled during active disease.

J is TRBJ2-5 and V is TRBV19; TRBD1 agrees at 7 bases. Germline loops: CDR1 LNHDA, CDR2 SQIVND (reference sequence). This CDR3 comprises 13 residues. V lost 5 bases to trimming and J lost 5 bases; unmatched junction nucleotides: 5. CDR3 in amino acids: CASSSTGMETQYF. The DNA of the CDR3 is TGTGCCAGTAGTTCGACAGGGATGGAGACCCAGTACTTC.

This clone occurred a few times. The chain employs TRBV27 and TRBJ1-1; D perhaps matches TRBD1 (5 bases). Trimming left V 8 bases short and J 5 bases short, with 21 bases between. CDR1 and CDR2 from the germline V gene are MNHEY and SMNVEV (reference sequence). The CDR3 runs to 15 residues. The CDR3 reads CASGGAGRGRTEAFF. CDR3 in DNA: TGTGCCAGCGGGGGTGCCGGGAGGGGACGTACTGAAGCTTTCTTT.

J is TRBJ1-1 and V is TRBV11-2, with D uncertain. This CDR3 is 13 amino acids long. Trimming took off 2 bases at V and 11 bases at J, with 15 bases between the two ends. Germline CDR1 is SGHAT and CDR2 is FQNNGV. The CDR3, as DNA: TGTGCCAGCAGCTTAATGATAACAGCAAGCGCTTTCTTT. Amino acids: CASSLMITASAFF.

The chain uses TRBV6-4 and TRBJ1-3; TRBD1 aligns across 9 bases. J gave up 2 bases and V 6 bases, and 8 bases lay outside the gene matches. The CDR3 length is 16 residues. Germline V lookup: CDR1 MRHNA, CDR2 SNTAGT. The CDR3 here is CASRPQQGAPGNTIYF. In DNA, the CDR3 is TGTGCCAGCAGACCCCAACAGGGGGCGCCTGGAAACACCATATATTTT.

There are a few counts of this clone. The chain uses TRBV12-5 and TRBJ1-2; 7 bases are a match to TRBD1. CDR1 is LGHNT, CDR2 FRNRAP, per germline. After removal of 6 bases from V and 2 bases from J, the junction contained 9 bases not matched to a gene. This CDR3 is built from 15 residues. The CDR3 DNA sequence: TGTGCTAGTGGCACCAGACAGGGCAGCAACTATGGCTACACCTTC. It is translated as CASGTRQGSNYGYTF.

J is TRBJ1-5 and V is TRBV24-1, with 9 bases lining up with TRBD1. The CDR3 extends over 15 amino acids. V was pared by 2 bases and J by 5 bases, with 3 bases of the junction left unmatched. Germline loops: CDR1 KGHDR, CDR2 SFDVKD. The CDR3 sequence is CATSDSDRGDQPQHF. DNA for the CDR3: TGTGCCACCAGTGATTCTGACAGGGGGGATCAGCCCCAGCATTTT.

The chain uses TRBV28 and TRBJ1-1; possible D gene TRBD1, 6 bases. The CDR3 totals 16 residues. V was pared by 5 bases and J by 4 bases, with 20 bases between. From germline, CDR1 is MDHEN and CDR2 SYDVKM. The CDR3 is CASSALIRGRGTEAFF. CDR3 coding DNA: TGTGCCAGCAGTGCCCTCATCAGGGGTCGGGGCACTGAAGCTTTCTTT.

In its sample, this clone was seen once. This CDR3 is CASSRDSPMAEAFF. For the CDR3, the DNA is TGTGCCAGCAGCCGAGACAGCCCTATGGCTGAAGCTTTCTTT. The V and J genes are TRBV5-8 and TRBJ1-1; weak D call: TRBD1 (5 bases). CDR1 and CDR2 (germline): SGHTS, YDEGEE. The CDR3 runs 14 residues. V lost 4 bases and J 6 bases, leaving 16 bases between the germline ends.

In this sample, this clone turned up once. This rearrangement joins TRBV10-1 to TRBJ2-2; D is undetermined. There are 14 residues in the CDR3. V was trimmed by 4 bases and J by 2 bases, leaving 8 bases between them. CDR1 and CDR2 (germline): WNHNN, SYGVQD (reference sequence). CDR3 DNA sequence: TGCGCCAGCAGTGTTCAATCAAACACCGGGGAGCTGTTTTTT. Encoded protein: CASSVQSNTGELFF.